These 22 T cell receptor beta chains were all obtained from the same sample, sequenced in a study of blood T cell repertoires in COVID-19. Clones were read by immunoSEQ multiplex PCR, and TCRdb kept only the in-frame ones, dropping some. The sample yields tens of thousands of clones, more than 65% seen once. The sequencing input was peripheral blood. Receptors were obtained from a woman aged 70-85 years with acute or convalescent COVID-19.

The J gene is TRBJ2-4, the V gene TRBV28, with D unresolved. The CDR3 length is 13 residues. Germline V gene sequence: CDR1 MDHEN, CDR2 SYDVKM. Deletions cut 2 bases from V and 9 bases from J, with 11 bases between. The CDR3 loop is CASSLGKASIQYF. In nucleotides, the CDR3 is TGTGCCAGCAGTTTAGGAAAAGCTAGCATTCAGTACTTC.

The rearrangement uses TRBV5-4 and TRBJ2-7; TRBD1 matches at 7 bases. The length of the CDR3 is 16 residues. Germline CDR1 is SGHNT and CDR2 is YYREEE (reference sequence). V lost 6 bases and J lost 2; bases outside the gene matches: 14. The CDR3 here is CASNRQTGDRAYEQYF. As DNA, the CDR3 is TGTGCCAGCAACCGACAAACAGGGGATAGAGCCTACGAGCAGTACTTC.

The rearrangement uses TRBV11-2 and TRBJ1-1; D is ambiguous. CDR1 and CDR2 from the germline V gene are SGHAT and FQNNGV. The CDR3 spans 13 residues. Trimming cost V 6 bases and J 5 bases, with 13 bases left between them. The CDR3 nucleotides are TGTGCCAGCAGTCCAGCGGGGTTTACTGAAGCTTTCTTT. Its protein is CASSPAGFTEAFF.

V gene TRBV4-3 combines with J gene TRBJ2-1; 10 nucleotides agree with TRBD2. V lost 5 bases to trimming and J lost 9 bases; unmatched junction nucleotides: 10. The CDR3 totals 15 residues. Germline-derived CDR1 and CDR2 are LGHNA and YSLEER. The CDR3 here is CASSWGTSGIGEQFF. The CDR3 region has the DNA TGCGCCAGCAGCTGGGGAACTAGCGGGATTGGTGAGCAGTTCTTC.

The chain links TRBV28 to TRBJ2-7; possible D gene TRBD1, 5 bases. The CDR3 contains 11 residues. V lost 7 bases and J lost 9, with 13 bases in between. Germline V lookup: CDR1 MDHEN, CDR2 SYDVKM. The CDR3 is CASTGNRVQYF. The CDR3 DNA follows: TGTGCCAGCACAGGGAACCGAGTGCAGTACTTC.

The CDR3 region has the DNA TGTGCCAGCAGCTTAGGACAGGGGGACGAGCAGTACTTC. The encoded protein is CASSLGQGDEQYF. The rearrangement links TRBV7-2 to TRBJ2-7; 9 nucleotides match TRBD1. V lost 1 base and J lost 5; bases outside the gene matches: 0. The V gene's germline CDR1 is SGHTA and CDR2 FQGNSA. The CDR3 is made up of 13 amino acids.

V gene TRBV5-5 combines with J gene TRBJ2-7, with a tentative D call TRBD1 (5 bases). The length of the CDR3 is 15 residues. V lost 1 base, J lost 0 bases, and 11 bases lay in between. CDR1 is SGHKS, CDR2 YYEKEE, per germline (reference sequence). The CDR3 loop is CASSLLGDSSYEQYF. The CDR3, as DNA: TGTGCCAGCAGCTTGCTAGGGGATTCCTCCTACGAGCAGTACTTC. Using reference TRBV5-5 and TRBJ2-7 for the parts outside the CDR3, the full variable domain is DAGVTQSPTHLIKTRGQQVTLRCSPISGHKSVSWYQQVLGQGPQFIFQYYEKEERGRGNFPDRFSARQFPNYSSELNVNALLLGDSALYLCASSLLGDSSYEQYFGPGTRLTVT.

DNA for the CDR3: TGTGCCAGCAGCTTAAGCCCAGTTCGTGGGACTAGCAGATCCTACGAGCAGTACTTC. Translation: CASSLSPVRGTSRSYEQYF. The V and J genes are TRBV7-2 and TRBJ2-7; 9 bases are shared with TRBD2. The germline gives CDR1 SGHTA, CDR2 FQGNSA. After removal of 2 bases from V and 1 base from J, the junction contained 15 bases not matched to a gene. The CDR3 sequence is 19 residues long.

V gene TRBV4-1 combines with J gene TRBJ1-1; D is ambiguous. With 2 bases removed from V and 1 base from J, the gap between germline ends came to 11 bases. The CDR3 totals 15 residues. Germline values: CDR1 MGHRA, CDR2 YSYEKL. CDR3 sequence (DNA): TGCGCCAGCAGCCAAATGATCAACTCGAACACTGAAGCTTTCTTT. Its protein is CASSQMINSNTEAFF.

This chain links TRBV27 with TRBJ2-7, with D perhaps TRBD2 (5 bases). Germline lookup yields CDR1 MNHEY and CDR2 SMNVEV (reference sequence). Trimming pared 6 bases from V and 2 bases from J, leaving 17 bases between. This CDR3 spans 15 amino acids. The CDR3 DNA reads TGTGCCAGCAGACCGTCAGCGGACCTGACCTACGAGCAGTACTTC. Translated: CASRPSADLTYEQYF.

The CDR3 loop reads CAAGPEAFF. CDR3 sequence (DNA): TGTGCCGCGGGTCCTGAAGCTTTCTTT. The chain links TRBV28 to TRBJ1-1; D is unclear. The germline V gene encodes CDR1 MDHEN and CDR2 SYDVKM. The CDR3 contains 9 residues. The V and J ends lost 11 bases and 6 bases respectively, with 7 bases between them.

The rearrangement uses TRBV9 and TRBJ1-3; D gene unclear. The CDR3 sequence is 14 residues long. Germline values: CDR1 SGDLS, CDR2 YYNGEE. Trimming removed 4 bases from V and 0 bases from J, with 8 bases in between. CDR3 protein: CASSSRSSGNTIYF. CDR3 DNA: TGTGCCAGCAGCTCGAGGAGCTCTGGAAACACCATATATTTT. The whole variable domain, remainder taken from reference TRBV9 and TRBJ1-3, is DSGVTQTPKHLITATGQRVTLRCSPRSGDLSVYWYQQSLDQGLQFLIQYYNGEERAKGNILERFSAQQFPDLHSELNLSSLELGDSALYFCASSSRSSGNTIYFGEGSWLTVV.

With regard to this clone: Other DNA sequences from this sample encode an identical CDR3 as well. The chain links TRBV11-2 to TRBJ2-1; the D gene is possibly TRBD2 (5 bases). The CDR3 spans 15 residues. V lost 1 base and J lost 3, with 10 bases in between. Germline V gives CDR1 SGHAT, CDR2 FQNNGV. The CDR3: CASSLGPGFYNEQFF. CDR3 sequence (DNA): TGTGCCAGCAGCTTAGGCCCGGGATTCTACAATGAGCAGTTCTTC.

This chain uses TRBV3-1 (or the pseudogene TRBV3-2) with TRBJ2-3; TRBD2 might be the D (5 bases). Germline V gene sequence: CDR1 LGHDT, CDR2 YNNKEL (reference sequence). The CDR3 sequence is 14 residues long. Deletions cut 4 bases from V and 6 bases from J, with 14 bases between. CDR3 DNA sequence: TGTGCCAGCAGCCTAGGACTGTCTAGGGATACGCAGTATTTT. Residues: CASSLGLSRDTQYF.

The rearrangement links TRBV5-1 to TRBJ2-3; no reliable D call. In germline, CDR1 is SGHRS, CDR2 YFSETQ. The V end lost 0 bases, the J end lost 1 base, and 9 bases lay between the germline ends. This CDR3 region has 15 residues. The CDR3 is CASSLGTLGTDTQYF. CDR3 DNA: TGCGCCAGCAGCTTGGGTACTTTGGGCACAGATACGCAGTATTTT.

The gene calls are TRBV2 and TRBJ2-7; 10 nucleotides agree with TRBD2. With V trimmed by 6 bases and J by 2 bases, 7 bases remained unmatched. Germline values: CDR1 SNHLY, CDR2 FYNNEI. This CDR3 is built from 15 residues. For the CDR3, the DNA is TGTGCCAGCAGGACCCTAGCGGGAGTAGCCTACGAGCAGTACTTC. Translated: CASRTLAGVAYEQYF.

The chain carries TRBV7-9 and TRBJ1-1; TRBD1 might be the D (5 bases). V was clipped by 5 bases and J by 6 bases, with 13 bases between them. The CDR3 is 13 residues long. Germline values: CDR1 SEHNR, CDR2 FQNEAQ (reference sequence). The CDR3 reads CASSLAGGAEAFF. In DNA form, the CDR3 reads TGTGCCAGCAGCCTTGCTGGGGGGGCTGAAGCTTTCTTT.

The chain couples TRBV29-1 to TRBJ1-4, with D tentatively TRBD1 (6 bases). The CDR3 extends over 13 amino acids. Germline values: CDR1 SQVTM, CDR2 ANQGSEA. V was clipped by 7 bases and J by 8 bases, with 17 bases between them. DNA of the CDR3: TGCAGCGCCCGGTGGGGGCAGTCCGAAAAACTGTTTTTT. Amino acid sequence: CSARWGQSEKLFF.

This chain links TRBV29-1 with TRBJ1-1; D remains unclear. The CDR3 loop spans 12 amino acids. Trimming took off 4 bases at V and 1 base at J, with 7 bases between the two ends. Germline CDR1 SQVTM, CDR2 ANQGSEA. The CDR3 region has the DNA TGCAGCGTTGTGGGCGAGAACACTGAAGCTTTCTTT. Translated: CSVVGENTEAFF.

Turning to this clone: An end of the junction differs from the germline gene, which may be a read error. V usage is TRBV7-3 and J usage is TRBJ1-1; D might be TRBD1 (6 bases). Germline V CDR1 and CDR2: SGHTA, FQGTGA. The CDR3 extends over 13 amino acids. CDR3 residues: CASSFDRNAEAFF. DNA for the CDR3: TGTGCCAGCAGCTTTGACAGGAACGCTGAAGCTTTCTTT.

The chain combines TRBV20-1 with TRBJ2-2, with 8 bases that match TRBD2. In germline, CDR1 is DFQATT, CDR2 SNEGSKA (reference sequence). V lost 3 bases to trimming and J lost 4 bases; unmatched junction nucleotides: 7. This CDR3 spans 15 amino acids. The CDR3 region is CSASLSGLGTGELFF. The CDR3 nucleotides read TGCAGTGCTAGTCTGTCGGGACTAGGCACCGGGGAGCTGTTTTTT.

The chain joins TRBV6-5 to TRBJ2-3; a possible D gene is TRBD2 (5 bases). The V and J ends lost 10 bases and 0 bases respectively, with 14 bases between them. This CDR3 region has 14 residues. Germline lookup yields CDR1 MNHEY and CDR2 SVGAGI. This CDR3 is CATLAGDSTDTQYF. The CDR3 DNA reads TGTGCCACCTTAGCCGGGGATAGCACAGATACGCAGTATTTT.